This T cell receptor beta chain emerged from a study of early T cells in non-severe SARS-CoV-2 infection (dated by TCRdb to the early 2020s). Regarding the study in general: Bulk RNA from unsorted whole blood was used for TCR sequencing, so alpha and beta chains could not be paired.

This clonotype was seen many times. There is no known antigen for this receptor. No much larger clone is present one base from it, and per-base qualities are unavailable. Libraries were constructed by 5' RACE. TCRdb records NextSeq 500 as the sequencer. To correct for sequencing error and PCR bias, the TCR library protocol tagged individual cDNA molecules with unique molecular identifiers. Both TCR alpha and beta chains were sequenced, and tight co-correlation was observed between alpha and beta sequence abundances in each sample. Regarding the original processing steps: Decombinator V4 was used to perform V gene, J gene and CDR3 annotation of TCR sequences. TCRs were defined as expanded if a significant change between any two time points was detected under a Poisson model with p below 0.0001. TCR abundances were normalised to the total number of TCRs sequenced per sample and were expressed as counts per million. MAIT TCRs were defined by TRAV1-2 paired with TRAJ12, TRAJ20 or TRAJ33, and iNKT TCRs by TRAV10 paired with TRAJ18. VDJdb, accessed 1 November 2021, was searched for CMV, EBV and SARS-CoV-2 annotated TCRs, with TCRs annotated for multiple antigens excluded. The public reads were quality trimmed at Q25 with fastp and then assembled into clones with MiXCR by TCRdb, keeping productive beta chains. Entries are consolidated by CDR3 protein sequence, retaining the most common genes and DNA. These V and J calls rely on TCRdb rather than the paper's analysis. The sample yields tens of thousands of distinct CDR3 sequences; roughly 10% were counted once. In total, the top ten clones hold under 5% of the sample.

Set within a cohort of healthcare workers in London, UK, this nested case-control study involved weekly PCR testing of nasopharyngeal swabs along with blood sampling. Healthcare workers were enrolled in the week of the UK lockdown, from 23 to 31 March 2020, and were followed every week for up to roughly 15 weeks. Between the V and J ends, shortened by 10 bases and 3 bases respectively, the junction contains 28 bases. The CDR3 runs 18 residues from the cysteine to the phenylalanine. Kept here is only the CDR3 DNA, which spans 54 bases and is read in frame from base 1. On the study overall, not on this receptor specifically: VDJdb matching was skewed toward anti-spike CD8 responses and likely underestimated virus-specific expansions by missing private and CD4 specificities.

The sequenced material came from whole blood. The chain joins TRBV12-3 or TRBV12-4 to TRBJ2-4; the D call could be TRBD1 or TRBD2, with each sharing 6 bases. This sequence originates from an adult who was a healthcare worker with PCR-confirmed SARS-CoV-2 infection or an uninfected control (not recorded which). In nucleotides, the sequence is TGTGCCACTAGGAAGCTCGGGGGCCCGGGAGTGAGCAAAAACATTCAGTACTTC. It encodes CATRKLGGPGVSKNIQYF.